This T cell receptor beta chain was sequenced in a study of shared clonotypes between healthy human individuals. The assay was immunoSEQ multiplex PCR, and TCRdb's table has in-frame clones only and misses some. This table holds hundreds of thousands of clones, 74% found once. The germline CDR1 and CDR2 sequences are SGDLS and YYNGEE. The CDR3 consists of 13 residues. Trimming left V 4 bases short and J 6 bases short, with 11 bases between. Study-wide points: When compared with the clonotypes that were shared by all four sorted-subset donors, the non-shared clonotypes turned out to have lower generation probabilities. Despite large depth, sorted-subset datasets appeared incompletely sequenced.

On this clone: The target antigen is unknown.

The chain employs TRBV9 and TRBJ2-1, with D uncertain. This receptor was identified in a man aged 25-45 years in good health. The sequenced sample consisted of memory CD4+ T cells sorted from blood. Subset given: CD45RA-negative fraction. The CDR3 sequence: CASSSRLFNEQFF. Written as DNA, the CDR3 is TGTGCCAGCAGCTCCCGGCTATTCAATGAGCAGTTCTTC. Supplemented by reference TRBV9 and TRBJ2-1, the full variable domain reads DSGVTQTPKHLITATGQRVTLRCSPRSGDLSVYWYQQSLDQGLQFLIQYYNGEERAKGNILERFSAQQFPDLHSELNLSSLELGDSALYFCASSSRLFNEQFFGPGTRLTVL.